This T cell receptor (beta chain) was identified in a study of identifying expanded T cells in peripheral blood. In germline, CDR1 is LNHDA, CDR2 SQIVND (reference sequence). Deletions cut 7 bases from V and 1 base from J, with 31 bases between. The length of the CDR3 is 20 residues. TCRdb keeps only in-frame clones here, not all; method: immunoSEQ multiplex PCR. Of about 100,000 clones listed, 80% to 90% are singletons. Collection occurred without any documented infections or immune events in donors. Sample: blood. The chain carries TRBV19 and TRBJ1-2; maybe TRBD1 (6 bases). This sequence was found in a person aged 18 to 70 in good health. CDR3 in amino acids: CASTTPGGLGYDFDNYGYTF. CDR3 in DNA: TGTGCCAGTACCACCCCTGGGGGCCTAGGGTATGACTTTGATAACTATGGCTACACCTTC.